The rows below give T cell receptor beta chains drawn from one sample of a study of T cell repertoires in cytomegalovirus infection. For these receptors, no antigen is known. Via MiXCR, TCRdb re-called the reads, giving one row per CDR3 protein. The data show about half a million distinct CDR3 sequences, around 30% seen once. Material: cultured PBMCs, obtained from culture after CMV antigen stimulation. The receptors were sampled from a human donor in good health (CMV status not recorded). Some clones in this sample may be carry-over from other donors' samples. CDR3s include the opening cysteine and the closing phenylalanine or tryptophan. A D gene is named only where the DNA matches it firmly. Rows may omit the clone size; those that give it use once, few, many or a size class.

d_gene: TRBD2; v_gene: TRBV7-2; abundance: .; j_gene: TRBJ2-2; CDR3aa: CASSLVLAVNTGELFF; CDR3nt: TGTGCCAGCAGCTTAGTTCTAGCGGTGAACACCGGGGAGCTGTTTTTT
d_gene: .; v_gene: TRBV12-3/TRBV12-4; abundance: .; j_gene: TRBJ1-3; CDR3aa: CASRSRTVSGNTIYF; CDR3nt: TGTGCCAGCAGATCTCGGACAGTCTCTGGAAACACCATATATTTT
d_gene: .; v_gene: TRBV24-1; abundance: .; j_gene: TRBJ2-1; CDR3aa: CATSDLSRVEFF; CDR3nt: TGTGCCACCAGTGATTTATCCAGGGTAGAGTTCTTC
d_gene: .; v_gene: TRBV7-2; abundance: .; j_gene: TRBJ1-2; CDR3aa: CASSFLYGYTF; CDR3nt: TGTGCCAGCAGCTTTTTATATGGCTACACCTTC
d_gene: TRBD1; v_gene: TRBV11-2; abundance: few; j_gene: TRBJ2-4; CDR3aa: CASSGDRGNILAKNIQYF; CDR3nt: TGTGCCAGCAGCGGGGACAGGGGGAATATCCTAGCCAAAAACATTCAGTACTTC
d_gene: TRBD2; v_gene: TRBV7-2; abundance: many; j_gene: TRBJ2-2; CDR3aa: CASSRGLAGVITGELFF; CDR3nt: TGTGCCAGCAGCCGCGGACTAGCGGGAGTAATCACCGGGGAGCTGTTTTTT
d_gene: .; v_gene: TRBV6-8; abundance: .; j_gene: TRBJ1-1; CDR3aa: CASTPFPGANTEAFF; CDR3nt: TGTGCCAGCACCCCCTTTCCAGGGGCCAACACTGAAGCTTTCTTT
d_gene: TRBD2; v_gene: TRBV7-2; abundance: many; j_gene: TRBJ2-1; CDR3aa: CASSLATCGFCGRDNEQFF; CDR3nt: TGTGCCAGCAGCTTAGCGACTTGCGGGTTTTGCGGGAGGGACAATGAGCAGTTCTTC
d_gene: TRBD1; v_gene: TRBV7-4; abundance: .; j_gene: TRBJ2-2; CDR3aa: CASSTTHLTGWDTGELFF; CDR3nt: TGTGCCAGCAGCACGACTCACCTGACAGGGTGGGACACCGGGGAGCTGTTTTTT
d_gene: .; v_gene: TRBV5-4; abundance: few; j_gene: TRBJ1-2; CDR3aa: CASTPGRQPNYGYTF; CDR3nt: TGTGCCAGCACCCCCGGGAGACAGCCTAACTATGGCTACACCTTC
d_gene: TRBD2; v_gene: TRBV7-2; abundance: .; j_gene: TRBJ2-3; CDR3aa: CASSSLPGTITDTQYF; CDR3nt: TGTGCCAGCAGCTCCCTACCCGGGACTATCACAGATACGCAGTATTTT
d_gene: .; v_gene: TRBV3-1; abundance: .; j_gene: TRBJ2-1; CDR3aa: CASSQAPDRRNEQFF; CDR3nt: TGTGCCAGCAGCCAAGCCCCCGACAGACGCAATGAGCAGTTCTTC
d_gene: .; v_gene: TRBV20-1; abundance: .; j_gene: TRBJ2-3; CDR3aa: CSAILPFNTDTQYF; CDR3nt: TGCAGTGCTATCCTACCCTTTAACACAGATACGCAGTATTTT
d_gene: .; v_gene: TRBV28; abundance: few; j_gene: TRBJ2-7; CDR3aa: CASSLGGEYEQYF; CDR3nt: TGTGCCAGCAGTTTAGGTGGGGAGTACGAGCAGTACTTC
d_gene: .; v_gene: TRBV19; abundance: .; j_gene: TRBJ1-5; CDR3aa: CASSILPYSNQPQHF; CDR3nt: TGTGCCAGTAGTATTTTACCGTATAGCAATCAGCCCCAGCATTTT
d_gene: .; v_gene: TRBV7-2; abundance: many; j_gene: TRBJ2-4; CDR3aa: CASSLGALAKNIQYF; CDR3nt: TGTGCCAGCAGCTTAGGAGCACTAGCCAAAAACATTCAGTACTTC
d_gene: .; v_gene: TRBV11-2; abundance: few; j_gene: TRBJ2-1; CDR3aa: CASSFMGTSYNEQFF; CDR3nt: TGTGCCAGCAGCTTCATGGGTACCTCCTACAATGAGCAGTTCTTC
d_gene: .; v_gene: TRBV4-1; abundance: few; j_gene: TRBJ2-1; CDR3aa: CASSQDRGRGYDEQFF; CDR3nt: TGCGCCAGCAGCCAAGATAGGGGCAGGGGCTATGATGAGCAGTTCTTC
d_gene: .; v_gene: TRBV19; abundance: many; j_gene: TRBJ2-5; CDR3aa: CASATPGGKTQYF; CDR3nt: TGTGCCAGTGCCACCCCCGGGGGAAAGACCCAGTACTTC
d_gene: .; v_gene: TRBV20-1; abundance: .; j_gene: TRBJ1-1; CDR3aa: CSARDVGRANTEAFF; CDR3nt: TGCAGTGCTAGAGACGTCGGCAGGGCGAACACTGAAGCTTTCTTT
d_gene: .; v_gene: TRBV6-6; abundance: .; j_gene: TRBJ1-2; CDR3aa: CASNDPGGWYGYTF; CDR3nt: TGTGCCAGCAACGACCCCGGAGGGTGGTATGGCTACACCTTC
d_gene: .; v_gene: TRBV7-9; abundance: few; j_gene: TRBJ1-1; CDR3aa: CASSPRLPGQNTEAFF; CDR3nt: TGTGCCAGCAGCCCTAGACTCCCGGGACAGAACACTGAAGCTTTCTTT
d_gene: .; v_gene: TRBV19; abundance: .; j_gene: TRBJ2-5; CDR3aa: CASTPSAGIGETQYF; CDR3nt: TGTGCCAGTACCCCCTCCGCGGGGATCGGGGAGACCCAGTACTTC
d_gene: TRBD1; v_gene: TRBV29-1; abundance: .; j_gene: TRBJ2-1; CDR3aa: CSVEDGTVYNEQFF; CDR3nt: TGCAGCGTTGAAGACGGGACAGTTTACAATGAGCAGTTCTTC
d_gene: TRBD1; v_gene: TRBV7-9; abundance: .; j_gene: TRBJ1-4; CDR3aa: CASSWLGTGEGANEKLFF; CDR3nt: TGTGCCAGCAGCTGGCTGGGGACAGGAGAAGGAGCTAATGAAAAACTGTTTTTT
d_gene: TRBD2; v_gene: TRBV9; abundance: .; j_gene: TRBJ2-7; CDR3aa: CASSVGIAGTYEQYF; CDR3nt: TGTGCCAGCAGCGTGGGGATAGCGGGGACCTACGAGCAGTACTTC
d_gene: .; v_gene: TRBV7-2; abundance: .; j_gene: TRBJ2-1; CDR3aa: CASSRRYEQFF; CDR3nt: TGTGCCAGCAGCCGTCGGTATGAGCAGTTCTTC
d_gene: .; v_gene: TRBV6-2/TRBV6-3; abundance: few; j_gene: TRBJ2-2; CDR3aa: CASSPGSPSFGELFF; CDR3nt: TGTGCCAGCAGTCCTGGGTCGCCCAGTTTCGGGGAGCTGTTTTTT